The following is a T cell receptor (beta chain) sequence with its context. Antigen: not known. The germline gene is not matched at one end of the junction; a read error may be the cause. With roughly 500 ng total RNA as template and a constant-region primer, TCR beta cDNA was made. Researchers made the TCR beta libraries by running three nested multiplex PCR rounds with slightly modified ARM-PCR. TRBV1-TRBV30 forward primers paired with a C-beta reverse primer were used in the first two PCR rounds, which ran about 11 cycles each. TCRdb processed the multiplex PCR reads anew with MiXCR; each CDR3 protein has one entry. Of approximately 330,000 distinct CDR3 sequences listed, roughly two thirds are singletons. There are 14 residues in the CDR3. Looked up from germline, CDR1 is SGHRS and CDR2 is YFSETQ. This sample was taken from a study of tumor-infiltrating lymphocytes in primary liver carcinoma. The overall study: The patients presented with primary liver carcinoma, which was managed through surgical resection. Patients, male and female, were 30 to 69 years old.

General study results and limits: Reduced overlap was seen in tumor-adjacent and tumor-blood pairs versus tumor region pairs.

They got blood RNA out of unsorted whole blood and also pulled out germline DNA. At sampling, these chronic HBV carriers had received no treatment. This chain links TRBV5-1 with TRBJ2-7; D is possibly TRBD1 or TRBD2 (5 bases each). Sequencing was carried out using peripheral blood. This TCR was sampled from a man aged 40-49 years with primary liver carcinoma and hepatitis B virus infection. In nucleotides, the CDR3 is TGCGCCAGCAGCTTCCGGGACCGAGCCTACAAGCAGTACTTC. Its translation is CASSFRDRAYKQYF.